These 18 T cell receptor beta chains were sequenced from one sample in a study of shared clonotypes between healthy human individuals. The assay was immunoSEQ multiplex PCR, and TCRdb's table has in-frame clones only and misses some. The sample records more than 2 million clones, less than 95% being singletons. CD8 cells regarded as naive lacked CD45RO, were positively chosen for CCR7, and omitted terminally differentiated effector memory CD45RA+ cells. Sequenced input: naive CD8+ T cells sorted from blood. Receptor source: a man aged 18 to 29 in good health.

The table lists this clone with a count of one. The chain has TRBV2 and TRBJ1-1; D gene uncertain. The V end lost 4 bases, the J end lost 0 bases, and 15 bases lay between the germline ends. CDR1 and CDR2 (germline): SNHLY, FYNNEI. The CDR3 consists of 16 residues. The CDR3 region is CASSGTTTLMNTEAFF. Written as DNA, the CDR3 is TGTGCCAGCAGTGGAACAACCACCCTTATGAACACTGAAGCTTTCTTT.

The chain couples TRBV7-9 to TRBJ2-7; 9 nucleotides align to TRBD2. The CDR3 length is 14 residues. The V gene's germline CDR1 is SEHNR and CDR2 FQNEAQ (reference sequence). Germline trimming cut 8 bases from V and 0 bases from J; bases unmatched to any gene: 5. The CDR3 coding sequence is TGTGCCAGCGGGGATAGCGGGGGCTCCTACGAGCAGTACTTC. Translated: CASGDSGGSYEQYF. The full variable domain, rest sourced from reference TRBV7-9 and TRBJ2-7, is DTGVSQNPRHKITKRGQNVTFRCDPISEHNRLYWYRQTLGQGPEFLTYFQNEAQLEKSRLLSDRFSAERPKGSFSTLEIQRTEQGDSAMYLCASGDSGGSYEQYFGPGTRLTVT.

The rearrangement links TRBV4-1 to TRBJ1-1, with 9 nucleotides matching TRBD1. The J segment lost 5 bases and the V segment lost 6 bases, leaving 1 base of the junction unmatched. Germline lookup yields CDR1 MGHRA and CDR2 YSYEKL. The CDR3 is 12 residues long. DNA of the CDR3: TGCGCCAGCAGGGGACAGGGAACTGAAGCTTTCTTT. Translating it yields CASRGQGTEAFF.

The chain links TRBV2 to TRBJ1-2, with 8 positions matching TRBD1. Germline V lookup: CDR1 SNHLY, CDR2 FYNNEI. V shed 5 bases, J shed 4 bases, and the junction held 6 bases outside the gene matches. This CDR3 has 14 residues. In nucleotides, the CDR3 is TGTGCCAGCAGTCCCACAGGGGGGGTCTATGGCTACACCTTC. This translates into CASSPTGGVYGYTF.

V usage is TRBV7-9 and J usage is TRBJ2-5; 14 bases match TRBD2. Per germline, CDR1 SEHNR and CDR2 FQNEAQ (reference sequence). The CDR3 consists of 17 residues. J gave up 5 bases and V 6 bases, and 11 bases lay outside the gene matches. The CDR3 protein is CASRDGLAGGLWETQYF. CDR3 sequence (DNA): TGTGCCAGCAGGGATGGACTAGCGGGAGGTCTTTGGGAGACCCAGTACTTC.

Concerning this clone: Other nucleotide sequences in the sample specify the same CDR3. The chain couples TRBV27 to TRBJ2-1, with TRBD2 as a possible D gene (6 bases). Per the germline V gene, CDR1 is MNHEY and CDR2 is SMNVEV (reference sequence). Trimming cost V 2 bases and J 3 bases, with 11 bases left between them. The CDR3 sequence is 15 residues long. CDR3 protein: CASSLIGSGYNEQFF. DNA of the CDR3: TGTGCCAGCAGTTTAATCGGGAGTGGCTACAATGAGCAGTTCTTC.

The rearrangement links TRBV2 to TRBJ1-4; 10 nucleotides line up with TRBD1. This CDR3 region has 17 residues. After removal of 4 bases from V and 7 bases from J, the junction contained 12 bases not matched to a gene. Germline loops: CDR1 SNHLY, CDR2 FYNNEI. The CDR3 is CASSVEDRGIWGEKLFF. The CDR3 DNA sequence: TGTGCCAGCAGTGTTGAGGACAGGGGGATCTGGGGTGAAAAACTGTTTTTT.

The chain carries TRBV9 and TRBJ2-5, with D uncertain. This CDR3 contains 15 residues. The V gene's germline CDR1 is SGDLS and CDR2 YYNGEE. V was shortened by 0 bases and J by 4 bases, with 13 bases between the two germline ends. As DNA, the CDR3 is TGTGCCAGCAGCGTAGAGGGCGGAACGGGAGAGACCCAGTACTTC. Amino acids: CASSVEGGTGETQYF. Combining the CDR3 with reference TRBV9 and TRBJ2-5 gives the whole variable domain DSGVTQTPKHLITATGQRVTLRCSPRSGDLSVYWYQQSLDQGLQFLIQYYNGEERAKGNILERFSAQQFPDLHSELNLSSLELGDSALYFCASSVEGGTGETQYFGPGTRLLVL.

The V call is TRBV13, the J call TRBJ2-4; tentative D call: TRBD2 (5 bases). CDR3 length: 17 residues. V was trimmed by 3 bases and J by 1 base, leaving 16 bases between them. Per germline, CDR1 PRHDT and CDR2 FYEKMQ (reference sequence). The chain's CDR3 is CASSFGVVELAKNIQYF. The CDR3 nucleotides read TGTGCCAGCAGCTTCGGGGTAGTGGAACTTGCCAAAAACATTCAGTACTTC.

J is TRBJ2-2 and V is TRBV4-2, with D possibly being TRBD2 (6 bases). V lost 0 bases and J lost 6, with 11 bases in between. Germline values: CDR1 LGHNA, CDR2 YNFKEQ. The CDR3 length is 15 residues. The CDR3 loop is CASSQDDGGSGELFF. The CDR3 DNA follows: TGTGCCAGCAGCCAAGACGACGGAGGGTCCGGGGAGCTGTTTTTT.

The V gene is TRBV18, the J gene TRBJ1-2, with D perhaps matching TRBD1 (5 bases). Per germline, CDR1 KGHSH and CDR2 LQKENI. With 5 bases removed from V and 5 bases from J, the gap between germline ends came to 12 bases. There are 13 residues in the CDR3. CDR3 sequence: CASSWGREYGYTF. The CDR3 nucleotides are TGTGCCAGCTCATGGGGCAGGGAGTATGGCTACACCTTC.

V and J are TRBV21-1 and TRBJ1-1. TRBV21-1 is a documented pseudogene. This CDR3 has 12 amino acids. The CDR3 region is CASRVENTEAFF. The CDR3 DNA reads as TGTGCCAGCAGGGTCGAGAACACTGAAGCTTTCTTT.

This chain links TRBV5-5 with TRBJ2-7, with TRBD1 as a possible D gene (6 bases). V lost 4 bases to trimming and J lost 0 bases, with 11 bases between them. CDR1 and CDR2 (germline): SGHKS, YYEKEE (reference sequence). The CDR3 is 14 residues long. CDR3 in DNA: TGTGCCAGCAGCGGACAGTTAGTCTCCTACGAGCAGTACTTC. Amino acids: CASSGQLVSYEQYF.

V and J are TRBV9 and TRBJ2-1, with TRBD2 matching over 8 bases. Germline CDR1 SGDLS, CDR2 YYNGEE. The CDR3 loop spans 18 amino acids. Unmatched junction bases numbered 12, after V lost 4 bases and J lost 0 bases. The CDR3: CASSSGDIAGSSYNEQFF. In DNA form, the CDR3 reads TGTGCCAGCAGCTCAGGGGATATAGCGGGGAGCTCCTACAATGAGCAGTTCTTC.

This rearrangement joins TRBV12-2 to TRBJ2-2; the table names TRBD2, a call not compared with the DNA. TRBV12-2 is shown as a pseudogene. The CDR3 consists of 16 residues. The CDR3 DNA follows: TGTGCAAGTCGCTTAGGTGCGATTCCTAACACCGGGGAGCTGTTTTTT. Translation: CASRLGAIPNTGELFF.

CDR3 in DNA: TGTGCCAGCAGTTTAGTGGCTAGCGGCAATTACGAGCAGTACTTC. Protein: CASSLVASGNYEQYF. V usage is TRBV27 and J usage is TRBJ2-7, with 7 bases aligning to TRBD2. The CDR3 extends over 15 amino acids. The ends lost 2 bases at V and 4 bases at J; junction bases unmatched: 8. Germline lookup yields CDR1 MNHEY and CDR2 SMNVEV (reference sequence).

The gene calls are TRBV2 and TRBJ2-3; TRBD2 matches 14 bases. The CDR3 has 18 amino acids. The V and J ends lost 7 bases and 4 bases, in that order; junction bases with no gene match: 13. CDR1 is SNHLY and CDR2 is FYNNEI in the germline V gene. CDR3 coding DNA: TGTGCCAGCAACCCGGGGGGCGGGACTAGCGGGGGACCAGATACGCAGTATTTT. It yields the protein CASNPGGGTSGGPDTQYF.

The genes are TRBV9 and TRBJ2-1, with unresolved D. Trimming stripped 3 bases from V and 9 bases from J, with 13 bases between. CDR1 and CDR2 from the germline V gene are SGDLS and YYNGEE. The CDR3 sequence is 13 residues long. In DNA form, the CDR3 reads TGTGCCAGCAGCGATGCTGGCTCCGGTGAGCAGTTCTTC. Its translation: CASSDAGSGEQFF.